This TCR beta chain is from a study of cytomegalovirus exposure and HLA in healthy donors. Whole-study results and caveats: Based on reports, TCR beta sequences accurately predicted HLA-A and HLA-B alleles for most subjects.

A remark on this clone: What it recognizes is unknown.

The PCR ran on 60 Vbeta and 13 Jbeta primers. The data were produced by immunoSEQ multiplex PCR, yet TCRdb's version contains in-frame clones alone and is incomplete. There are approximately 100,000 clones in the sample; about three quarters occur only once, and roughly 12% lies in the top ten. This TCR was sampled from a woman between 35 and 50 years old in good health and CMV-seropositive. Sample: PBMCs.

The CDR3 protein is CASSPGQTFSREQYF. The DNA of the CDR3 is TGCGCCAGCAGTCCGGGACAGACCTTTTCGAGGGAGCAGTACTTC. The V and J genes are TRBV5-1 and TRBJ2-7; TRBD1 matches at 7 bases. Trimming took 5 bases from V and 7 from J; bases not matched to a gene: 15. The CDR3 contains 15 residues. CDR1 is SGHRS, CDR2 YFSETQ, per germline.